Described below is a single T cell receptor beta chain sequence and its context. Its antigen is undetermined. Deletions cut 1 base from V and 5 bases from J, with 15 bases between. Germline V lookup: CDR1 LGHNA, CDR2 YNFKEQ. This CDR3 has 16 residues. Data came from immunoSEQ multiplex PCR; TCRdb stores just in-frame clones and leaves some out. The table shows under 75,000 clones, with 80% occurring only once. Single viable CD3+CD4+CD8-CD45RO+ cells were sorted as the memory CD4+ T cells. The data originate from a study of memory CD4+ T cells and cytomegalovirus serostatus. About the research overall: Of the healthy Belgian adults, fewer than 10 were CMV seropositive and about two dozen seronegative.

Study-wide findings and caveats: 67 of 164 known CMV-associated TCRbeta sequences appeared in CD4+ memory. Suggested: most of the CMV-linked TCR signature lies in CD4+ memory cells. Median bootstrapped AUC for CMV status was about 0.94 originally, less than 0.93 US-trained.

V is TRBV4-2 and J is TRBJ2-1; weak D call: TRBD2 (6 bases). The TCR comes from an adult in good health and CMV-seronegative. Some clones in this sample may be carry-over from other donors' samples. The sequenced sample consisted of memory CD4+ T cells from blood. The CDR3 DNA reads TGTGCCAGCAGCCAAGTTAGCGGTAGCTTTAACAATGAGCAGTTCTTC. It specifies CASSQVSGSFNNEQFF.